The clone carrying this T cell receptor (beta chain) was recorded once. Libraries were prepared by immunoSEQ multiplex PCR; TCRdb keeps only in-frame clonotypes and omits some of them. Of some 2,000,000 clones listed, almost 96% are singletons. This specimen comes from a study of shared clonotypes between healthy human individuals. CDR3 length: 14 residues. Trimming removed 2 bases from V and 7 bases from J, with 14 bases in between. The germline V gene has CDR1 LNHDA and CDR2 SQIVND (reference sequence). The receptor was isolated from a man younger than 35 in good health. The sample was naive CD4+ T cells sorted from blood. Subset specified: CD45RA+ positively selected. The V and J genes are TRBV19 and TRBJ2-5; D unresolved. For the CDR3, the DNA is TGTGCCAGTAGTATAAATGGCGCCATTGGGACCCAGTACTTC. It encodes CASSINGAIGTQYF.